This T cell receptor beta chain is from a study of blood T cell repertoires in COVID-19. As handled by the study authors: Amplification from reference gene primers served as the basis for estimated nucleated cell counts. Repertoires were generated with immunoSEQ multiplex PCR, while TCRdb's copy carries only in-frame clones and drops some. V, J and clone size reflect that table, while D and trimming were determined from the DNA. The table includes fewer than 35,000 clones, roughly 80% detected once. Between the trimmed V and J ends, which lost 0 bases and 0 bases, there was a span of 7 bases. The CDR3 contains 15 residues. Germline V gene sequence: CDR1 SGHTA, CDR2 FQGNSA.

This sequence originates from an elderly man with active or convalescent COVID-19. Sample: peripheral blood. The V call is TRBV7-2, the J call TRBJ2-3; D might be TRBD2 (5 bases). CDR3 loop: CASSLAGLSTDTQYF. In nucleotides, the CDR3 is TGTGCCAGCAGCTTAGCCGGACTGAGCACAGATACGCAGTATTTT.